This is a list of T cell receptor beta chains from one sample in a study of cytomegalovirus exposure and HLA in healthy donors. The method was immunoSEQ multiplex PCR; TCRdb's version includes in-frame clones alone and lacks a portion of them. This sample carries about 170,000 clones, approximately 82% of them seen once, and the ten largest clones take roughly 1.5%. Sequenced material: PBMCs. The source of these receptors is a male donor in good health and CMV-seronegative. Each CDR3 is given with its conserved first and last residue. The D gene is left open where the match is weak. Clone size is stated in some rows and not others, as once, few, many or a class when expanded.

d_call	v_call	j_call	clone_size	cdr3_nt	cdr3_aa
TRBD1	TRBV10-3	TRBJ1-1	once	TGTGCCATCAGTGAGGGACAGGGGACTGAAGCTTTCTTT	CAISEGQGTEAFF
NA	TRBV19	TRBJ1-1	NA	TGTGCCAGTAGTATAGGGAGAGGGACTGAAGCTTTCTTT	CASSIGRGTEAFF
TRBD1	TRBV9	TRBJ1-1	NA	TGTGCCAGCAGCCAGAAAACAGGGGCCGCTAACACTGAAGCTTTCTTT	CASSQKTGAANTEAFF
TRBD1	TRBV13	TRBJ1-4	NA	TGTGCCAGCAGCTGGGGGACAGGTGGCGTAAAACTGTTTTTT	CASSWGTGGVKLFF
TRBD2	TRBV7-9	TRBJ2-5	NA	TGTGCCAGCACCCCCGGGCGCGGGGGGGCCGTTGAGACCCAGTACTTC	CASTPGRGGAVETQYF
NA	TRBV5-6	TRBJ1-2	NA	TGTGCCAGCAGCTTTCGTACGGGAGCTAACTATGGCTACACCTTC	CASSFRTGANYGYTF
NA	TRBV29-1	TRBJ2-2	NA	TGCAGCGTTGAAGACGGTGATATCGGGGAGCTGTTTTTT	CSVEDGDIGELFF
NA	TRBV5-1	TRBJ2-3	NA	TGCGCCAGCAGCTTGGCTACTAGGGCAGATACGCAGTATTTT	CASSLATRADTQYF
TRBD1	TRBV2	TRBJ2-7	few	TGTGCCAGCAGTGAAGCGCTTCTAGGGGGCAAGAAGGGGCAGTACTTC	CASSEALLGGKKGQYF
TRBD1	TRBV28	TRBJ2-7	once	TGTGCCAGCAGTCACGGGACAGGGGTTGGCGAGCAGTACTTC	CASSHGTGVGEQYF
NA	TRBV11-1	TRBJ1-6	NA	TGTGCCAGCAGCTTAGTGCGCGCGAGGACATCTCATAATTCACCCCTCCACTTT	CASSLVRARTSHNSPLHF
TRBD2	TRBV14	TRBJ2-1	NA	TGTGCCAGCAGGAGCGGGGCCAGGGCTCCCAATGAGCAGTTCTTC	CASRSGARAPNEQFF
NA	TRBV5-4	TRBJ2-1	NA	TGTGCCACGACAGACAGGTACAATGAGCAGTTCTTC	CATTDRYNEQFF
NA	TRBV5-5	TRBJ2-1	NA	TGTGCCAGCAGCTTGAGAGAGGACAATGAGCAGTTCTTC	CASSLREDNEQFF
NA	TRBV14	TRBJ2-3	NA	TGTGCCAGCAGCCAACCTAGCGGCACAGATACGCAGTATTTT	CASSQPSGTDTQYF
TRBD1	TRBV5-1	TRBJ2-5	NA	TGCGCCAGCAGCTTGTCCATGGGACAGGGAGAGACCCAGTACTTC	CASSLSMGQGETQYF
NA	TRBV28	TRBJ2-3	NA	TGTGCCAGCGGTGAAGCGAGCACAGATACGCAGTATTTT	CASGEASTDTQYF
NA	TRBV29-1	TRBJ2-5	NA	TGCAGCGTGGGTGACATTCAAGAGACCCAGTACTTC	CSVGDIQETQYF
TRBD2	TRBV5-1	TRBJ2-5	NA	TGCGCCAGCAGCTACCTAGCGGGAGGACCCCAAGAGACCCAGTACTTC	CASSYLAGGPQETQYF
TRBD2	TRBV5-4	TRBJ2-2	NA	TGTGCCAGCAGCTCCGGGACTATTCCAACCGGGGAGCTGTTTTTT	CASSSGTIPTGELFF
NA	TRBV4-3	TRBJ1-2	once	TGCGCCAGCAGCCAAGATACAGGCTATGTCTATGGCTACACCTTC	CASSQDTGYVYGYTF
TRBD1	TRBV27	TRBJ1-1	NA	TGTGCCAGCAGTTTGCAGGGGGCCACTGAAGCTTTCTTT	CASSLQGATEAFF
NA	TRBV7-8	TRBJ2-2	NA	TGTGCCAGCAGAATTACAGGGATACACCGCGGGGAGCTGTTTTTT	CASRITGIHRGELFF
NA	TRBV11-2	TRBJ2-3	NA	TGTGCCAGCAGCTTAGGGGCGGGCCCTCAGGCAGATACGCAGTATTTT	CASSLGAGPQADTQYF
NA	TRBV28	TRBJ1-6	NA	TGTGCCAGCAGTTCACGGGACACCCTCCCCAATTCACCCCTCCACTTT	CASSSRDTLPNSPLHF
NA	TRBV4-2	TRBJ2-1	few	TGTGCCAGCAGCCCTGGACTTACTGAGCAGTTCTTC	CASSPGLTEQFF
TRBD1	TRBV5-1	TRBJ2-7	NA	TGCGCCAGCAGCATGGCCTCCGGGACAGGGCCTCGTGAGCAGTACTTC	CASSMASGTGPREQYF
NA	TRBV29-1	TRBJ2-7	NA	TGCAGCGTTGAAGATCCGGGCGGGGGCCTCTCCTACGAGCAGTACTTC	CSVEDPGGGLSYEQYF
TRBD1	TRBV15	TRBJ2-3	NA	TGTGCCACCAGCAGAGATCGTGGGACAGGGATCACAGATACGCAGTATTTT	CATSRDRGTGITDTQYF
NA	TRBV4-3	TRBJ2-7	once	TGCGCCAGCAGCCAAGTAGCTCGCTCCTACGAGCAGTACTTC	CASSQVARSYEQYF
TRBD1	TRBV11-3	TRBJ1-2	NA	TGTGCCAGCAGCTCGACTCACTCCCTTGGACAGGGGGTGTTAGGATATGGCTACACCTTC	CASSSTHSLGQGVLGYGYTF
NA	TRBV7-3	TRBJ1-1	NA	TGTGCCAGCAGCTTATTGGCGGTGGTTGGGGGGGGCACTGAAGCTTTCTTT	CASSLLAVVGGGTEAFF
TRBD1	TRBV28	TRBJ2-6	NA	TGTGCCAGCAGTTTTTGGGACAGAGCACTCTCTGGGGCCAACGTCCTGACTTTC	CASSFWDRALSGANVLTF
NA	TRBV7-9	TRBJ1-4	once	TGTTCCAGCAGCTTATCAGCCGCGGGGGAAAAACTGTTTTTT	CSSSLSAAGEKLFF
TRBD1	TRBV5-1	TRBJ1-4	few	TGCGCCAGCAGCTTGGCTTTTAGGCAGGGGGAAGAAAAACTGTTTTTT	CASSLAFRQGEEKLFF
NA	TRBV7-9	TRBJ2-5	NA	TGTGCCAGCAGCCTACAAGAGACCCAGTACTTC	CASSLQETQYF
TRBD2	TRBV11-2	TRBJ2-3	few	TGTGCCAGCAGCTTTAGCGGGGGTAGCACAGATACGCAGTATTTT	CASSFSGGSTDTQYF
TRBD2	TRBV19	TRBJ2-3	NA	TGTGCCAGTCGATTAGCGGGAGAGGGGGATACGCAGTATTTT	CASRLAGEGDTQYF
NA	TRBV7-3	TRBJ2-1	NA	TGTGCCAGCAGCCCATCTCTAGGACAACACAATGAGCAGTTCTTC	CASSPSLGQHNEQFF
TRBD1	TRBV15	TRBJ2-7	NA	TGTGCCACCAGCAGAGCTAGGGGACAGGGATGCCACGAGCAGTACTTC	CATSRARGQGCHEQYF
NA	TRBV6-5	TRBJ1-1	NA	TGTGCCAGCAGACCTACAGGGAACACTGAAGCTTTCTTT	CASRPTGNTEAFF
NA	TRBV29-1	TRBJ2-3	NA	TGCAGCCTAAGCGACCAAACCCTCACAGATACGCAGTATTTT	CSLSDQTLTDTQYF
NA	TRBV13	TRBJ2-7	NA	TGTGCCAGCAGCTTATCAGGGGCGGCGTACGAGCAGTACTTC	CASSLSGAAYEQYF
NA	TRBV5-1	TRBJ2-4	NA	TGCGCCAGCAGCTTGGATGGAGGGGACTGGGACATTCAGTACTTC	CASSLDGGDWDIQYF
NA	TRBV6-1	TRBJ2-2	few	TGTGCCAGCAGTGAACGGGACACCGGGGAGCTGTTTTTT	CASSERDTGELFF
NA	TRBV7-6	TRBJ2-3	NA	TGTGCCAGCAGCTTAAGGACAGCCCCAGATACGCAGTATTTT	CASSLRTAPDTQYF
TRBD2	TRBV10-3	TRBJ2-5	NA	TGTGCCATCAGTGAGTCGACGGCTAGCGGGTTAGGGCCCATCCAAGAGACCCAGTACTTC	CAISESTASGLGPIQETQYF
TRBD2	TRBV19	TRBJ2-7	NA	TGTGCCAGTAGTAGGGTAGCGGGGGGGACCTACGAGCAGTACTTC	CASSRVAGGTYEQYF
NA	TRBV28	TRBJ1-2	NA	TGTGCCAGCAGTCCCGGACAGTATGGCTACACCTTC	CASSPGQYGYTF
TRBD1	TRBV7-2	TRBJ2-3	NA	TGTGCCAGCAGCTTGTTTCTACAGGGGGCAGATACGCAGTATTTT	CASSLFLQGADTQYF
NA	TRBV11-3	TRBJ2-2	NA	TGTGCCAGCAGCTTAGACGGGACCGGGGAGCTGTTTTTT	CASSLDGTGELFF
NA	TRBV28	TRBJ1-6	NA	TGTGCCAGCAGTTTTCTACGTGATTCACCCCTCCACTTT	CASSFLRDSPLHF
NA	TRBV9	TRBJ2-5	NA	TGTGCCAGCAGCGTAGACGGGGGGCTGCAAGAGACCCAGTACTTC	CASSVDGGLQETQYF
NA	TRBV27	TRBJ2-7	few	TGTGCCAGCGCGACAGGTTGGAACTACGAGCAGTACTTC	CASATGWNYEQYF